This TCR beta chain was sequenced during a study of CD8+CD57+ T cells in acquired aplastic anemia. The authors sequenced patients whose flow cytometry had shown CD8+CD57+ cell expansion. Sampling of blood occurred while the patients had still received no therapy. This CDR3 comprises 14 residues. The germline V gene has CDR1 MNHEY and CDR2 SVGAGI. The germline V and J ends were trimmed by 2 bases and 0 bases, with 8 bases remaining between them. This clonotype was detected a few times. According to the study, genomic DNA was the template for TCR beta VDJ and CDR3 profiling. TCRdb called the reads again in MiXCR, with one record for every CDR3 protein. This sample carries more than 150,000 distinct CDR3 sequences, approximately 48% of them seen once, and the ten largest clones take about 1.8%.

The V call is TRBV6-5, the J call TRBJ2-7; TRBD2 might be the D (7 bases). The specimen sequenced was sorted CD4+, CD8+, or CD8+CD57+ T cells (not recorded which) from PBMCs. The sequence was collected from a human donor with aplastic anemia. The CDR3: CASSYGGASYEQYF. The CDR3 bases are TGTGCCAGCAGTTACGGGGGGGCCTCCTACGAGCAGTACTTC.